These T cell receptor beta chains were read from a single sample in a study of cytomegalovirus exposure and HLA in healthy donors. The method was immunoSEQ multiplex PCR; TCRdb's version includes in-frame clones alone and lacks a portion of them. The data show roughly 160,000 clones, 65% to 80% seen once. Sequencing was performed on PBMCs. Every receptor here comes from a woman between 45 and 60 years old in good health and CMV-seropositive. Each CDR3 is given with its conserved first and last residue. The order of the fields is D gene, V gene, clone size, J gene, CDR3 protein, CDR3 DNA. D genes are given only for firm matches. Clone size is given for some rows only: seen once, a few or many times, or a class if the clone is expanded.

TRBD1	TRBV6-5	-	TRBJ2-7	CASSITGVNYEQYF	TGTGCCAGCAGTATTACAGGGGTAAACTACGAGCAGTACTTC
TRBD1	TRBV4-3	once	TRBJ1-2	CASSHQDRNYGYTF	TGCGCCAGCAGCCATCAGGACAGGAACTATGGCTACACCTTC
-	TRBV28	-	TRBJ1-2	CASSFWTSSRRDYGYTF	TGTGCCAGCAGTTTTTGGACTTCAAGTAGGCGCGACTATGGCTACACCTTC
TRBD2	TRBV7-9	-	TRBJ2-1	CASISDGTSGSFYNEQFF	TGTGCCAGCATTTCGGACGGGACTAGCGGGAGTTTTTACAATGAGCAGTTCTTC
-	TRBV30	-	TRBJ2-3	CAWSRLETQYF	TGTGCCTGGAGCCGACTAGAGACGCAGTATTTT
-	TRBV19	-	TRBJ1-5	CASSPKGPGESIPQHF	TGTGCCAGTAGTCCTAAGGGACCAGGGGAATCCATCCCCCAGCATTTT
-	TRBV14	-	TRBJ2-1	CASSRTGLYNEQFF	TGTGCCAGCAGCCGCACAGGGCTCTACAATGAGCAGTTCTTC
TRBD2	TRBV28	-	TRBJ2-7	CASSPSGSEQYF	TGTGCCAGCAGCCCCAGCGGGAGCGAGCAGTACTTC
-	TRBV7-2	few	TRBJ2-7	CASSFNRADEQYF	TGTGCCAGCAGCTTCAACAGGGCGGACGAGCAGTACTTC
-	TRBV5-1	-	TRBJ2-7	CASSPEGGGREQYF	TGCGCCAGCAGCCCCGAAGGGGGAGGGCGCGAGCAGTACTTC
-	TRBV4-3	-	TRBJ1-4	CASSPRGGRNEKLFF	TGCGCCAGCAGCCCACGGGGGGGGAGGAATGAAAAACTGTTTTTT
-	TRBV6-5	-	TRBJ1-1	CASSARGRAEAFF	TGTGCCAGCAGTGCCAGGGGAAGAGCTGAAGCTTTCTTT
-	TRBV7-2	-	TRBJ1-2	CASSLTASGYTF	TGTGCCAGCAGCTTGACAGCCTCGGGCTACACCTTC
TRBD1	TRBV19	-	TRBJ2-7	CASSIRGGAEQYF	TGTGCCAGTAGTATTAGAGGGGGCGCCGAGCAGTACTTC
-	TRBV5-6	once	TRBJ1-2	CASSFPPRPWHTF	TGTGCCAGCAGCTTCCCCCCCCGTCCTTGGCACACCTTC
TRBD2	TRBV27	-	TRBJ2-3	CASRTYRGLAGLTDTQYF	TGTGCCAGCAGGACCTACCGGGGACTAGCGGGTCTCACAGATACGCAGTATTTT
TRBD1	TRBV5-6	-	TRBJ1-2	CASSSRDRAYGYTF	TGTGCCAGCAGCTCACGGGACAGGGCCTATGGCTACACCTTC